This T cell receptor beta chain emerged from a study of monozygotic twins with inflammatory bowel disease. Of note for this clonotype: Its specificity is not known.

In germline, CDR1 is SSHAT, CDR2 FNYEAQ (reference sequence). The CDR3 has 14 residues. Two nested PCRs, run for around 15 and 10 cycles, were applied to TCRalpha and TCRbeta cDNA. TCRdb reprocessed the 5' RACE reads and reports one entry per CDR3 protein, with no DNA. The sample table includes some 160,000 distinct CDR3 sequences. The study, taken as a whole, reports: Healthy co-twins had higher TCRbeta inverse Simpson diversity than their IBD twins.

The V call is TRBV7-7, the J call TRBJ2-2; TCRdb reports TRBD2, a call that lacks DNA to check it against. The specimen sequenced was blood. The TCR comes from a human donor with ulcerative colitis or Crohn's disease, or a healthy co-twin of an affected twin (not recorded which). CDR3: CASSLGPRPGELFF.